This T cell receptor (beta chain) was sequenced for a study of blood T cell repertoires in COVID-19. CDR1 is SGHRS, CDR2 YFSETQ, per germline. This CDR3 has 15 residues. Unmatched junction bases numbered 8, after V lost 4 bases and J lost 4 bases. Sequenced by immunoSEQ multiplex PCR; TCRdb stores in-frame clones only, minus some. The data show 200,000 to 250,000 clones, less than 85% seen once. The TCR originated in a woman aged 70-85 years with acute or convalescent COVID-19. The chain carries TRBV5-1 and TRBJ2-7, with TRBD1 identical over 10 bases. Material: peripheral blood. The CDR3 DNA is TGCGCCAGCAGCGATCAGACAGGGGGCGGGTACGAGCAGTACTTC. Protein sequence: CASSDQTGGGYEQYF.